One and the same sample provided the 16 T cell receptor beta chains below, sequenced in a study of CD8 T cells in ankylosing spondylitis. TCRdb reanalysed the 5' RACE reads using MiXCR and keeps one entry per CDR3 protein. Of 220,000 or so distinct CDR3 sequences detected, roughly a tenth appear once; the ten largest clones hold approximately 20%. Sequenced input: blood, either unsorted or a sorted T cell fraction (not recorded which). These receptors were taken from a male donor with ankylosing spondylitis or in good health (not recorded which).

This clonotype has a count of ten or more. V is TRBV7-2 and J is TRBJ1-2; 10 bases map to TRBD1. This CDR3 has 15 residues. Unmatched junction bases numbered 3, after V lost 5 bases and J lost 0 bases. Per germline, CDR1 SGHTA and CDR2 FQGNSA. Written as DNA, the CDR3 is TGTGCCAGCAGCCCGGGACAGGGGACTAACTATGGCTACACCTTC. Translating gives CASSPGQGTNYGYTF.

This clonotype was recorded a few times. The V call is TRBV28, the J call TRBJ1-5; TRBD1 might be the D (5 bases). Trimming took off 7 bases at V and 4 bases at J, with 11 bases between the two ends. Germline values: CDR1 MDHEN, CDR2 SYDVKM. This CDR3 comprises 13 residues. In DNA, the CDR3 is TGTGCCAGCACGGACGGGGGGAATCAGCCCCAGCATTTT. Translation: CASTDGGNQPQHF. The full variable domain, its missing parts supplied by reference TRBV28 and TRBJ1-5, is DVKVTQSSRYLVKRTGEKVFLECVQDMDHENMFWYRQDPGLGLRLIYFSYDVKMKEKGDIPEGYSVSREKKERFSLILESASTNQTSMYLCASTDGGNQPQHFGDGTRLSIL.

This clonotype was observed many times. CDR3 loop: CSATSGGPYEQYF. The DNA of the CDR3 is TGCAGTGCTACAAGTGGGGGCCCTTACGAGCAGTACTTC. The chain uses TRBV20-1 and TRBJ2-7, with D maybe TRBD1 (6 bases). The V gene lost 4 bases and the J gene lost 4 bases, with 14 bases spanning the gap. CDR1 and CDR2 from the germline V gene are DFQATT and SNEGSKA (reference sequence). The CDR3 covers 13 residues.

The chain employs TRBV5-1 and TRBJ2-7; 9 bases fit TRBD1. The germline gives CDR1 SGHRS, CDR2 YFSETQ. The CDR3 covers 14 residues. V was pared by 4 bases and J by 5 bases, with 7 bases of the junction left unmatched. The CDR3 region has the DNA TGCGCCAGCAGCCCGGGGACAGGGAACAACGAGCAGTACTTC. This translates into CASSPGTGNNEQYF.

This clonotype appeared many times. The chain recombines TRBV28 with TRBJ1-1; 7 bases match TRBD1. The germline CDR1 and CDR2 sequences are MDHEN and SYDVKM. CDR3 length: 14 residues. Unmatched junction bases numbered 11, after V lost 5 bases and J lost 8 bases. The CDR3 DNA sequence: TGTGCCAGCAGTCCTATCTCCAGGGGGAGGGAAGCTTTCTTT. Translating gives CASSPISRGREAFF.

The V call is TRBV18, the J call TRBJ1-6, with a weak D call TRBD1 (6 bases). The V gene lost 3 bases and the J gene lost 11 bases, with 14 bases spanning the gap. There are 14 residues in the CDR3. CDR1 and CDR2 (germline): KGHSH, LQKENI. CDR3 nucleotide sequence: TGTGCCAGCTCACCCAACGAGGGGGAAACACCCCTCCACTTT. This sequence encodes CASSPNEGETPLHF.

In regard to this clonotype: One junction end does not reproduce the germline sequence, and a read error may be involved. The V gene is TRBV5-1, the J gene TRBJ2-2; TRBD2 aligns across 8 bases. CDR3 length equals 17 residues. Per the germline V gene, CDR1 is SGHRS and CDR2 is YFSETQ. CDR3 nucleotide sequence: TGCGCCAGCAGCCCCTTGGCGGGGGGAACCAACAACGGGGAGCTGTTTTTT. Translation gives CASSPLAGGTNNGELFF.

This clonotype was observed a handful of times. The V and J genes are TRBV20-1 and TRBJ2-7; the match to TRBD1 covers 8 bases. After removal of 2 bases from V and 2 bases from J, the junction contained 8 bases not matched to a gene. The germline gives CDR1 DFQATT, CDR2 SNEGSKA (reference sequence). The CDR3 extends over 15 amino acids. This CDR3 is CSARPGTGLTYEQYF. In DNA, the CDR3 is TGCAGTGCTAGACCGGGGACAGGTCTTACCTACGAGCAGTACTTC.

The table lists this clonotype with many counts. The J gene is TRBJ2-5, the V gene TRBV7-9; D may correspond to TRBD1 or TRBD2 (5 bases each). The CDR3 has 13 amino acids. Trimming shortened V by 5 bases and J by 1 base, and 8 bases separated the two germline ends. Germline V gene lookup returns CDR1 SEHNR and CDR2 FQNEAQ (reference sequence). CDR3 sequence reads: CASSRDVQETQYF. In DNA form, the CDR3 reads TGTGCCAGCAGCCGGGACGTCCAAGAGACCCAGTACTTC.

This clonotype was detected a few times. This chain connects TRBV20-1 to TRBJ2-3, with D possibly being TRBD2 (5 bases). The V end lost 6 bases, the J end lost 3 bases, and 19 bases lay between the germline ends. CDR1 DFQATT and CDR2 SNEGSKA come from the germline V gene (reference sequence). CDR3 length: 15 amino acids. The CDR3: CSALLIGVGTDTQYF. The CDR3 DNA reads TGCAGTGCCTTATTGATCGGGGTGGGGACAGATACGCAGTATTTT.

This clonotype appeared many times. This rearrangement joins TRBV29-1 to TRBJ2-7; D is perhaps TRBD2 (6 bases). Germline V lookup: CDR1 SQVTM, CDR2 ANQGSEA. The CDR3 sequence is 13 residues long. The V end lost 4 bases, the J end lost 2 bases, and 12 bases lay between the germline ends. CDR3 nucleotides: TGCAGCGTTGTAATGGAGGGCCCCTACGAGCAGTACTTC. Amino acids: CSVVMEGPYEQYF.

This clonotype occurred many times. The chain has TRBV4-1 and TRBJ2-1; 12 nucleotides match TRBD1. Germline-derived CDR1 and CDR2 are MGHRA and YSYEKL. The CDR3 spans 15 residues. V trimming: 4 bases; J trimming: 7 bases; junction bases outside the gene matches: 5. Here the CDR3 DNA reads TGCGCCAGCAGCCCCGGGACAGGGGGCTGGAATGAGCAGTTCTTC. It yields the protein CASSPGTGGWNEQFF.

This clonotype showed up many times. This chain joins TRBV7-9 and TRBJ2-3; possibly TRBD2 for D (6 bases). Trimming left V 2 bases short and J 4 bases short, with 10 bases between. The CDR3 consists of 14 residues. Germline loops: CDR1 SEHNR, CDR2 FQNEAQ (reference sequence). CDR3 bases: TGTGCCAGCAGCTTAATTAGCGGTTCAGATACGCAGTATTTT. Protein: CASSLISGSDTQYF.

The rearrangement joins TRBV9 to TRBJ2-7; 11 bases align to TRBD2. The CDR3 has 16 amino acids. Germline V gene lookup returns CDR1 SGDLS and CDR2 YYNGEE. Trimming cost V 0 bases and J 0 bases; bases outside gene matches: 2. CDR3 sequence reads: CASSVGLAGSSYEQYF. The CDR3 DNA is TGTGCCAGCAGCGTAGGACTAGCGGGGAGCTCCTACGAGCAGTACTTC.

This clonotype was seen many times. This chain links TRBV20-1 with TRBJ2-3, with 7 bases lining up with TRBD1. The CDR3 length is 14 residues. V was clipped by 7 bases and J by 3 bases; unmatched bases: 10. Germline V gives CDR1 DFQATT, CDR2 SNEGSKA (reference sequence). The CDR3 DNA is TGCAGTGTTTCGTCCGAACAGGGGACAGATACGCAGTATTTT. This sequence encodes CSVSSEQGTDTQYF.

This sequence joins TRBV20-1 and TRBJ1-6, with D hard to call. This CDR3 has 18 residues. CDR1 is DFQATT, CDR2 SNEGSKA, per germline (reference sequence). V lost 4 bases and J 3 bases, leaving 22 bases between the germline ends. The CDR3 sequence: CSATARFLPGNYNSPLHF. The CDR3 DNA reads as TGCAGTGCTACCGCTCGATTTCTGCCGGGAAACTATAATTCACCCCTCCACTTT.